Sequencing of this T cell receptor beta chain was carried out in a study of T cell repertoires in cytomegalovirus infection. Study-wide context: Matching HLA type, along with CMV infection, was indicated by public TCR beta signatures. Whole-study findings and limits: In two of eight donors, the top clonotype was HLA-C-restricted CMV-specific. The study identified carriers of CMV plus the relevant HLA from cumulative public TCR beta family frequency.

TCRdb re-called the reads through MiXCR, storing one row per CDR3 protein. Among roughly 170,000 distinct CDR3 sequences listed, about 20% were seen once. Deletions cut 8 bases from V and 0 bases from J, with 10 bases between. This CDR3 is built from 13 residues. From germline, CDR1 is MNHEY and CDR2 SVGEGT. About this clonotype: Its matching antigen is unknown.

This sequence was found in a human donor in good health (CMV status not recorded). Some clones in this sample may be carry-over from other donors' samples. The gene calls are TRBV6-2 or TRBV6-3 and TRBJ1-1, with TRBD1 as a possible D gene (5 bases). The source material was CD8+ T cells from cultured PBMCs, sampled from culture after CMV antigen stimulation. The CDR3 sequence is CASSQDMNTEAFF. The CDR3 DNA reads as TGTGCCAGCTCACAGGATATGAACACTGAAGCTTTCTTT.